This T cell receptor (beta chain) came from a study of shared clonotypes between healthy human individuals. Trimming at V came to 3 bases and at J to 4 bases, leaving 1 base not matched to a gene. Germline-derived CDR1 and CDR2 are SGHTA and FQGTGA. The CDR3 is 13 residues long. Profiled with immunoSEQ multiplex PCR; TCRdb holds only in-frame clones, not every one. The data contain some 2,400,000 clones, around 95% of them singletons. The sequenced sample consisted of naive CD4+ T cells sorted from blood. Stated subset: CD45RA+ positively selected. The V gene is TRBV7-3, the J gene TRBJ1-1; 8 bases agree with TRBD1. The clonotype was recovered from a man aged 18-30 years in good health. DNA of the CDR3: TGTGCCAGCAGCTTCGGACAGGGCACTGAAGCTTTCTTT. Encoded protein: CASSFGQGTEAFF.